The clone carrying this T cell receptor beta chain showed up just a few times. Antigen unknown. The data were taken from a study of T-cell memory formation after mild COVID-19. The study's findings and limits: Some SARS-CoV-2-responding clones were already detected in memory before infection.

TCRdb re-analysed the 5' RACE reads in MiXCR, keeping a single row per CDR3 protein. Seen here are approximately 290,000 distinct CDR3 sequences, approximately 15% observed once, and the top ten hold over 20%. This CDR3 is 17 amino acids long. V was clipped by 4 bases and J by 7 bases; unmatched bases: 18. The germline CDR1 and CDR2 sequences are SGHRS and YFSETQ. Sequencing input: PBMCs or a T cell subset sorted from them (not recorded which). The TCR originated in a man between 18 and 35 years old who had mild COVID-19 (a few samples of this study predate the infection). Cell type and time point are not known. This chain connects TRBV5-1 to TRBJ2-5; 8 nucleotides agree with TRBD1. DNA of the CDR3: TGCGCCAGCAGCCCCAGTGCTTTGGACAGGGCTGGAGCGACCCAGTACTTC. Translating gives CASSPSALDRAGATQYF.